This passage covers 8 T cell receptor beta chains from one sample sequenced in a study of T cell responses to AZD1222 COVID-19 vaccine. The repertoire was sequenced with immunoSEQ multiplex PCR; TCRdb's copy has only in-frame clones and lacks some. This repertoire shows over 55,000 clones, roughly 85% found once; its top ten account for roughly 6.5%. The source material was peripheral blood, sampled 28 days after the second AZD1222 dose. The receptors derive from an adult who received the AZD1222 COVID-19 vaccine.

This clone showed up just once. This CDR3 reads CASSPKSRQGHNEQFF. The CDR3 DNA is TGTGCCAGCTCACCAAAGTCGCGACAGGGGCATAATGAGCAGTTCTTC. The chain uses TRBV18 and TRBJ2-1; 8 nucleotides line up with TRBD1. The germline CDR1 and CDR2 sequences are KGHSH and LQKENI. CDR3 length: 16 amino acids. Unmatched junction bases numbered 10, after V lost 2 bases and J lost 7 bases. The full variable domain, in which reference TRBV18 and TRBJ2-1 provide the parts outside the CDR3, is NAGVMQNPRHLVRRRGQEARLRCSPMKGHSHVYWYRQLPEEGLKFMVYLQKENIIDESGMPKERFSAEFPKEGPSILRIQQVVRGDSAAYFCASSPKSRQGHNEQFFGPGTRLTVL.

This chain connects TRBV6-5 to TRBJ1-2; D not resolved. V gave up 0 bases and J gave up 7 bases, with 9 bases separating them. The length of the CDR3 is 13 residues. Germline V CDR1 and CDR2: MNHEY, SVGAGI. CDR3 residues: CASSYSMWAGYTF. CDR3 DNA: TGTGCCAGCAGTTACTCGATGTGGGCTGGCTACACCTTC.

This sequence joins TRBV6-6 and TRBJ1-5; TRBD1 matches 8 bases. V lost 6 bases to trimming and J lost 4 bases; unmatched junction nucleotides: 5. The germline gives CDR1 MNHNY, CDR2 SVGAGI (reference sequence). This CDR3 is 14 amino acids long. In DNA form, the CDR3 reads TGTGCCAGCAGACACAGGACAGGGAATCAGCCCCAGCATTTT. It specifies CASRHRTGNQPQHF.

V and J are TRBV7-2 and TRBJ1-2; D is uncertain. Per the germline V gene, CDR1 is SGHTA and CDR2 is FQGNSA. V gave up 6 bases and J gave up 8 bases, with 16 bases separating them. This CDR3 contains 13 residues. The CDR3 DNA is TGTGCCAGCAGTTTTCTACCTCAGATCGGCTACACCTTC. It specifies CASSFLPQIGYTF.

The CDR3 DNA reads TGTGCCAGCAGCGTAACCAGCGGGGGGGCAGTCGGGGAGCTGTTTTTT. Translation gives CASSVTSGGAVGELFF. The chain combines TRBV9 with TRBJ2-2; 10 positions match TRBD2. The junction had 7 bases not matched to a gene; V was cut back by 1 base and J by 7 bases. CDR1 SGDLS and CDR2 YYNGEE come from the germline V gene. The CDR3 has 16 amino acids.

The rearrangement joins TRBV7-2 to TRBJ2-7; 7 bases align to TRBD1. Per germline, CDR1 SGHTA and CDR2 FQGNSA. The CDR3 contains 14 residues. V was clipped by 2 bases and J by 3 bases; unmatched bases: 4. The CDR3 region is CASSLRGGGYEQYF. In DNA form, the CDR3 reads TGTGCCAGCAGCTTACGAGGGGGCGGCTACGAGCAGTACTTC.

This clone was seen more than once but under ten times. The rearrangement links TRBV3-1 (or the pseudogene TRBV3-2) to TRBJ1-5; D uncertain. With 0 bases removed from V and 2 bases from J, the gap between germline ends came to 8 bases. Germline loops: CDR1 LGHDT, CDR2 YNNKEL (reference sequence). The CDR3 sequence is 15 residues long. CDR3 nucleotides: TGTGCCAGCAGCCAAGATTCGGCAGGCAATCAGCCCCAGCATTTT. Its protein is CASSQDSAGNQPQHF.

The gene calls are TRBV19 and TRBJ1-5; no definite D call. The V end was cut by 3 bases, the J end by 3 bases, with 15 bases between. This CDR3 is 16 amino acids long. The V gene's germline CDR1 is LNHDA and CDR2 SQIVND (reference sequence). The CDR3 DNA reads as TGTGCCAGTAGTATTTCCCCGAAAGCTACCAATCAGCCCCAGCATTTT. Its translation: CASSISPKATNQPQHF.